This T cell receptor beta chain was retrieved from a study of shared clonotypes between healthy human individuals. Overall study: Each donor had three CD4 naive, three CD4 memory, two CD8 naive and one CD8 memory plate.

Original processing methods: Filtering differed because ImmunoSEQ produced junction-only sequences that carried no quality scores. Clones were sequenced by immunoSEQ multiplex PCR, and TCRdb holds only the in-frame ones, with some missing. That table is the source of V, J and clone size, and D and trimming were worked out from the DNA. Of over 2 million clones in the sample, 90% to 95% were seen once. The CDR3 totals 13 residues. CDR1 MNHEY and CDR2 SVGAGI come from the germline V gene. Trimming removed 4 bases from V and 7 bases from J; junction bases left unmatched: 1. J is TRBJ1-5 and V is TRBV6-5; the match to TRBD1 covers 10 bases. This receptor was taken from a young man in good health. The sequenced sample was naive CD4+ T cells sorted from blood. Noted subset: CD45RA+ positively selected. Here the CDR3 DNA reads TGTGCCAGCAGTTGGGACAGGGGACAGCCCCAGCATTTT. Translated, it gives CASSWDRGQPQHF.